This T cell receptor beta chain was recorded in a study of T cell responses to AZD1222 COVID-19 vaccine. V lost 1 base and J lost 5, with 11 bases in between. The CDR3 covers 14 residues. Germline CDR1 is LGHDT and CDR2 is YNNKEL (reference sequence). Study-wide findings and caveats: Reportedly, nearly half of unique spike TCRs recognized epitopes outside B.1.351/B.1.1.7 mutations. At 160-218 and 743-854, vaccine-associated CD4 TCRs were dominant, and they spanned spike. Clonal diversity was possibly underestimated; the donors were predominantly white British and more often female.

This table comes from immunoSEQ multiplex PCR, and its TCRdb copy is limited to in-frame clones, with some not included. Of about 130,000 clones listed, approximately 90% were seen once; the top ten hold over 1.5%. To note about this clone: Its antigen is currently unknown.

This clonotype originated in an adult in good health. The chain has TRBV3-1 (or the pseudogene TRBV3-2) and TRBJ1-2; D gene unclear. Sequencing used peripheral blood, obtained on day 0 of AZD1222 vaccination. CDR3 loop: CASSQVGGLYGYTF. The DNA for the CDR3 is TGTGCCAGCAGCCAAGTAGGAGGGCTATATGGCTACACCTTC.